This note documents a single TCR beta chain sequence. The V end lost 5 bases, the J end lost 3 bases, and 11 bases lay between the germline ends. Germline V gene data show CDR1 as SGHTA and CDR2 as FQGNSA. The CDR3 runs 13 residues. The data originate from a study of response to subunit inactivated influenza vaccine. A single record per CDR3 protein comes from TCRdb applying MiXCR to the RT-PCR reads. Among more than 450,000 distinct CDR3 sequences, 10% to 15% were seen once, and the ten largest hold about a tenth. Sequencing was performed on PBMCs from blood, taken on the day of vaccination. This TCR came from a man aged 45-65 years who received an inactivated influenza vaccine. This rearrangement joins TRBV7-2 to TRBJ2-7; no definite D call. The chain's CDR3 is CASSPSSHYEQYF. The CDR3, as DNA: TGTGCCAGCAGCCCCTCTTCACACTACGAGCAGTACTTC.